The clone carrying this T cell receptor (beta chain) appeared once. Its antigen remains unknown. Replicate PCRs from sorted subsets contained about 200 ng DNA, which is 29,000 or so T cell genomes. Clones were read by immunoSEQ multiplex PCR, and TCRdb kept only the in-frame ones, dropping some. The table has roughly 2,300,000 clones, less than 95% seen once. V shed 6 bases and J 1 base; nucleotides not matched to a gene: 4. Germline CDR1 and CDR2: LNHDA and SQIVND (reference sequence). The CDR3 has 15 residues. These data are taken from a study of shared clonotypes between healthy human individuals. The study's findings and limits: Non-shared clonotypes showed lower generation probabilities than clonotypes common to all four donors.

Within Nashville, Tennessee resided all donors, each a Caucasian adult. The chain combines TRBV19 with TRBJ2-7, with TRBD2 matching 12 bases. The sequenced sample was naive CD4+ T cells from PBMCs. As for subset: CD45RA+ positively selected. This receptor was taken from a young man in good health. Some clones in this sample may be carry-over from other donors' samples. For the CDR3, the DNA is TGTGCCAGTAGGAGTCTAGCGGGAGGGTCCTACGAGCAGTACTTC. Amino acid sequence: CASRSLAGGSYEQYF.